This is a list of T cell receptor beta chains from one sample in a study of cytomegalovirus exposure and HLA in healthy donors. Assay: immunoSEQ multiplex PCR; the TCRdb copy retains only in-frame clones and omits some. The table has approximately 110,000 clones, about 81% seen once. The specimen was PBMCs. The receptors shown here come from a woman aged 30 to 39 in good health and CMV-seronegative. Both conserved end residues are part of each CDR3. Fields, in order: J gene, CDR3 length, D gene, V gene, clone size, CDR3 DNA, CDR3 protein. A D gene is named only where the DNA matches it firmly. Part of the rows lack a size; the others show once, few, many or a class for expanded clones.

j_call: TRBJ2-1
cdr3_length: 13
d_call: .
v_call: TRBV7-9
clone_size: .
cdr3_nt: TGTGCCAGCAGCCACGGGACTGCTGATGAGCAGTTCTTC
cdr3_aa: CASSHGTADEQFF

j_call: TRBJ1-5
cdr3_length: 14
d_call: .
v_call: TRBV18
clone_size: .
cdr3_nt: TGTGCCAGCTCACCACCGAACCAGGATCAGCCCCAGCATTTT
cdr3_aa: CASSPPNQDQPQHF

j_call: TRBJ1-2
cdr3_length: 13
d_call: .
v_call: TRBV6-5
clone_size: .
cdr3_nt: TGTGCCAGCAGGTACTCGGCCGTCGATGGCTACACCTTC
cdr3_aa: CASRYSAVDGYTF

j_call: TRBJ2-1
cdr3_length: 14
d_call: TRBD1
v_call: TRBV4-1
clone_size: once
cdr3_nt: TGCGCCAGCAGCGGAGGACAGGGTTTTAGTGAGCAGTTCTTC
cdr3_aa: CASSGGQGFSEQFF

j_call: TRBJ2-3
cdr3_length: 16
d_call: TRBD2
v_call: TRBV15
clone_size: few
cdr3_nt: TGTGCCACCAGCAGAGGGGCGGGAGCGACAAGAGATACGCAGTATTTT
cdr3_aa: CATSRGAGATRDTQYF

j_call: TRBJ2-1
cdr3_length: 16
d_call: TRBD2
v_call: TRBV11-3
clone_size: .
cdr3_nt: TGTGCCAGCAGCTTAAGACTAGCGGGAGCATCGGGTGAGCAGTTCTTC
cdr3_aa: CASSLRLAGASGEQFF

j_call: TRBJ2-1
cdr3_length: 16
d_call: .
v_call: TRBV18
clone_size: once
cdr3_nt: TGTGCCAGCTCACCACGTGTCACCCAGTATGGTGATGAGCAGTTCTTC
cdr3_aa: CASSPRVTQYGDEQFF

j_call: TRBJ2-2
cdr3_length: 16
d_call: TRBD1
v_call: TRBV7-9
clone_size: .
cdr3_nt: TGTGCCAGCAGCTTATACGGGACAGCGAACACCGGGGAGCTGTTTTTT
cdr3_aa: CASSLYGTANTGELFF

j_call: TRBJ2-1
cdr3_length: 15
d_call: .
v_call: TRBV10-3
clone_size: .
cdr3_nt: TGTGCCATCAGTGAAGACAGGGGAGGGAACAATGAGCAGTTCTTC
cdr3_aa: CAISEDRGGNNEQFF

j_call: TRBJ2-5
cdr3_length: 13
d_call: TRBD2
v_call: TRBV11-3
clone_size: .
cdr3_nt: TGTGCCAGCAGCCGTAGCGGGGGAGAGACCCAGTACTTC
cdr3_aa: CASSRSGGETQYF

j_call: TRBJ2-1
cdr3_length: 16
d_call: TRBD2
v_call: TRBV4-1
clone_size: .
cdr3_nt: TGCGCCAGCAGCCCCTCTCCTAGCGGGCCCTACAATGAGCAGTTCTTC
cdr3_aa: CASSPSPSGPYNEQFF

j_call: TRBJ1-6
cdr3_length: 12
d_call: .
v_call: TRBV30
clone_size: .
cdr3_nt: TGTGCCTGGAGTCCCCACTCGTCACCCCTCCACTTT
cdr3_aa: CAWSPHSSPLHF

j_call: TRBJ1-1
cdr3_length: 14
d_call: .
v_call: TRBV27
clone_size: .
cdr3_nt: TGTGCCAGCAGTTTATATTCCGGGAACACTGAAGCTTTCTTT
cdr3_aa: CASSLYSGNTEAFF

j_call: TRBJ2-5
cdr3_length: 15
d_call: TRBD2
v_call: TRBV12-5
clone_size: once
cdr3_nt: TGTGCTAGTGGTTTGGGACTGGGGAGGGTGGAGACCCAGTACTTC
cdr3_aa: CASGLGLGRVETQYF

j_call: TRBJ2-7
cdr3_length: 14
d_call: .
v_call: TRBV21-1
clone_size: .
cdr3_nt: TGTGCCAGCAGCCTTACAGGGGGCTCCTACGAGCAGTACTTC
cdr3_aa: CASSLTGGSYEQYF

j_call: TRBJ1-5
cdr3_length: 14
d_call: TRBD1
v_call: TRBV5-1
clone_size: .
cdr3_nt: TGCGCCAGCAGCTGGACAGGGGGCGATCAGCCCCAGCATTTT
cdr3_aa: CASSWTGGDQPQHF

j_call: TRBJ2-1
cdr3_length: 16
d_call: TRBD1
v_call: TRBV5-1
clone_size: .
cdr3_nt: TGCGCCAGCAGCTTGGGACCGACAGGGTCAGGCAATGAGCAGTTCTTC
cdr3_aa: CASSLGPTGSGNEQFF

j_call: TRBJ2-5
cdr3_length: 15
d_call: TRBD1
v_call: TRBV5-4
clone_size: few
cdr3_nt: TGTGCCAGCAGCTTGGGTCACAGGGGGGAGGAGACCCAGTACTTC
cdr3_aa: CASSLGHRGEETQYF

j_call: TRBJ2-7
cdr3_length: 17
d_call: .
v_call: TRBV27
clone_size: .
cdr3_nt: TGTGCCAGCAGTTTATCGAAAACAGGACTAACGGCCTACGAGCAGTACTTC
cdr3_aa: CASSLSKTGLTAYEQYF

j_call: TRBJ2-7
cdr3_length: 14
d_call: .
v_call: TRBV18
clone_size: few
cdr3_nt: TGTGCCAGCTCCCTGCAGGATAACTCCTACGAGCAGTACTTC
cdr3_aa: CASSLQDNSYEQYF

j_call: TRBJ2-3
cdr3_length: 14
d_call: .
v_call: TRBV11-2
clone_size: .
cdr3_nt: TGTGCCAGCAGCTTAGGAGGGGGGGCAGATACGCAGTATTTT
cdr3_aa: CASSLGGGADTQYF

j_call: TRBJ2-2
cdr3_length: 14
d_call: .
v_call: TRBV25-1
clone_size: .
cdr3_nt: TGTGCCAGCAGTGAATCTCCGGACACCGGGGAGCTGTTTTTT
cdr3_aa: CASSESPDTGELFF